A selection of T cell receptor beta chains follows, all from one sample in a study of persistence of HIV-infected CD4 T cells. The protocol was immunoSEQ multiplex PCR, while the TCRdb copy is restricted to in-frame clones and leaves out a portion. This table has 30,000 or so clones, 80% to 90% appearing once. These receptors lack a known antigen. The sequencing here drew on CD4+ T cells sorted from PBMCs after roughly 18-hour stimulation, taken from a patient who received antiretroviral therapy. The receptors were gathered from an adult man with HIV who was CMV-seropositive. Each CDR3 is given with its conserved first and last residue. D genes are given only for firm matches. Only part of the rows carry a size: once, few, many, or a class if the clone is expanded.

J gene: TRBJ2-7
clone size: NA
D gene: TRBD1
V gene: TRBV5-6
CDR3 protein: CASSFNRGHYEQYF
CDR3 DNA: TGTGCCAGCAGCTTCAACAGGGGCCACTACGAGCAGTACTTC

J gene: TRBJ2-5
clone size: NA
D gene: NA
V gene: TRBV7-2
CDR3 protein: CASSPETIQETQYF
CDR3 DNA: TGTGCCAGCAGCCCGGAGACCATCCAAGAGACCCAGTACTTC

J gene: TRBJ2-3
clone size: few
D gene: NA
V gene: TRBV10-3
CDR3 protein: CAISPHLDSGADTQYF
CDR3 DNA: TGTGCCATCAGTCCCCATTTGGACTCAGGGGCAGATACGCAGTATTTT

J gene: TRBJ2-7
clone size: NA
D gene: NA
V gene: TRBV10-3
CDR3 protein: CAISVMDGLEQYF
CDR3 DNA: TGTGCCATCAGTGTGATGGACGGACTTGAGCAGTACTTC

J gene: TRBJ1-3
clone size: few
D gene: TRBD1
V gene: TRBV10-2
CDR3 protein: CASSDLRGRNTIYF
CDR3 DNA: TGCGCCAGCAGTGACCTGAGGGGGCGAAACACCATATATTTT

J gene: TRBJ1-2
clone size: NA
D gene: NA
V gene: TRBV9
CDR3 protein: CASSLWGQGYTF
CDR3 DNA: TGTGCCAGCAGCCTTTGGGGCCAAGGCTACACCTTC

J gene: TRBJ1-2
clone size: NA
D gene: NA
V gene: TRBV10-3
CDR3 protein: CAISEREVRSGYTF
CDR3 DNA: TGTGCCATCAGTGAGAGGGAAGTTAGATCTGGCTACACCTTC

J gene: TRBJ1-1
clone size: NA
D gene: NA
V gene: TRBV29-1
CDR3 protein: CSVGLNTEAFF
CDR3 DNA: TGCAGCGTTGGTCTGAACACTGAAGCTTTCTTT

J gene: TRBJ2-2
clone size: NA
D gene: NA
V gene: TRBV10-1
CDR3 protein: CASLRTGELFF
CDR3 DNA: TGCGCCAGCTTACGAACCGGGGAGCTGTTTTTT

J gene: TRBJ2-5
clone size: NA
D gene: NA
V gene: TRBV30
CDR3 protein: CAWMTRGRGETQYF
CDR3 DNA: TGTGCCTGGATGACAAGGGGTCGAGGGGAGACCCAGTACTTC

J gene: TRBJ1-5
clone size: few
D gene: TRBD1
V gene: TRBV19
CDR3 protein: CASSQGGNNQPQHF
CDR3 DNA: TGTGCCAGTAGTCAAGGGGGCAACAATCAGCCCCAGCATTTT

J gene: TRBJ1-6
clone size: NA
D gene: NA
V gene: TRBV2
CDR3 protein: CASGGRHNSPLHF
CDR3 DNA: TGTGCCAGCGGAGGGAGGCATAATTCACCCCTCCACTTT

J gene: TRBJ2-3
clone size: NA
D gene: NA
V gene: TRBV10-3
CDR3 protein: CATGFFVTDTQYF
CDR3 DNA: TGTGCCACCGGGTTCTTTGTCACAGATACGCAGTATTTT

J gene: TRBJ2-4
clone size: once
D gene: NA
V gene: TRBV20-1
CDR3 protein: CSASMTTKNIQYF
CDR3 DNA: TGCAGTGCTAGTATGACGACCAAAAACATTCAGTACTTC

J gene: TRBJ1-1
clone size: NA
D gene: NA
V gene: TRBV6-2/TRBV6-3
CDR3 protein: CASSSQAGRGTEAFF
CDR3 DNA: TGTGCCAGCAGTTCACAGGCAGGGAGGGGGACTGAAGCTTTCTTT

J gene: TRBJ2-7
clone size: NA
D gene: TRBD1
V gene: TRBV5-1
CDR3 protein: CASSYKDRGYEQYF
CDR3 DNA: TGCGCCAGCAGCTACAAGGACAGGGGCTACGAGCAGTACTTC

J gene: TRBJ1-1
clone size: NA
D gene: NA
V gene: TRBV11-3
CDR3 protein: CASSPGGYDEAFF
CDR3 DNA: TGTGCCAGCAGCCCTGGGGGGTATGATGAAGCTTTCTTT

J gene: TRBJ1-1
clone size: few
D gene: NA
V gene: TRBV4-1
CDR3 protein: CASSQLLDTEAFF
CDR3 DNA: TGCGCCAGCAGCCAATTGTTAGACACTGAAGCTTTCTTT

J gene: TRBJ1-3
clone size: NA
D gene: NA
V gene: TRBV12-2
CDR3 protein: CASRSPQTLANNTIYF
CDR3 DNA: TGTGCAAGTCGCTCCCCGCAAACGCTGGCCAATAACACCATATATTTT

J gene: TRBJ2-7
clone size: NA
D gene: NA
V gene: TRBV13
CDR3 protein: CASSLLGTSYEQYF
CDR3 DNA: TGTGCCAGCAGCTTATTGGGAACCTCCTACGAGCAGTACTTC

J gene: TRBJ1-5
clone size: NA
D gene: NA
V gene: TRBV2
CDR3 protein: CASSGRGQPQHF
CDR3 DNA: TGTGCCAGCAGTGGGCGGGGTCAGCCCCAGCATTTT

J gene: TRBJ1-3
clone size: NA
D gene: NA
V gene: TRBV5-1
CDR3 protein: CASSLVGWGSGNTIYF
CDR3 DNA: TGCGCCAGCAGCTTGGTAGGGTGGGGCTCTGGAAACACCATATATTTT

J gene: TRBJ1-3
clone size: few
D gene: NA
V gene: TRBV6-1
CDR3 protein: CASSLTGIGGNTIYF
CDR3 DNA: TGTGCCAGCAGTTTAACAGGGATAGGTGGAAACACCATATATTTT

J gene: TRBJ2-5
clone size: NA
D gene: TRBD2
V gene: TRBV5-8
CDR3 protein: CASSLGSLAGSVETQYF
CDR3 DNA: TGTGCCAGCAGCTTGGGCTCGCTAGCGGGGAGTGTAGAGACCCAGTACTTC

J gene: TRBJ2-7
clone size: few
D gene: NA
V gene: TRBV6-2/TRBV6-3
CDR3 protein: CASSYWARSYEQYF
CDR3 DNA: TGTGCCAGCAGTTACTGGGCCAGGTCCTACGAGCAGTACTTC

J gene: TRBJ1-5
clone size: NA
D gene: TRBD1
V gene: TRBV30
CDR3 protein: CACGDSLSNQPQHF
CDR3 DNA: TGTGCCTGTGGGGACAGCCTGAGCAATCAGCCCCAGCATTTT

J gene: TRBJ2-1
clone size: NA
D gene: TRBD1
V gene: TRBV6-5
CDR3 protein: CASRPDRGIYNEQFF
CDR3 DNA: TGTGCCAGCAGGCCGGACAGGGGGATCTACAATGAGCAGTTCTTC

J gene: TRBJ2-2
clone size: few
D gene: NA
V gene: TRBV5-1
CDR3 protein: CASSLDSPWTGELFF
CDR3 DNA: TGCGCCAGCAGCTTGGACAGCCCGTGGACCGGGGAGCTGTTTTTT

J gene: TRBJ2-7
clone size: once
D gene: TRBD2
V gene: TRBV9
CDR3 protein: CASSGLAGGYSYEQYF
CDR3 DNA: TGTGCCAGCAGCGGTCTAGCGGGGGGGTACTCCTACGAGCAGTACTTC

J gene: TRBJ2-2
clone size: NA
D gene: TRBD2
V gene: TRBV7-2
CDR3 protein: CASSLGGLAGGTNTGELFF
CDR3 DNA: TGTGCCAGCAGCTTAGGTGGACTAGCGGGGGGCACGAACACCGGGGAGCTGTTTTTT

J gene: TRBJ2-2
clone size: NA
D gene: NA
V gene: TRBV4-3
CDR3 protein: CASSQDWGSGELFF
CDR3 DNA: TGCGCCAGCAGCCAAGATTGGGGTTCCGGGGAGCTGTTTTTT

J gene: TRBJ2-5
clone size: NA
D gene: NA
V gene: TRBV7-2
CDR3 protein: CASSLVPGWETQYF
CDR3 DNA: TGTGCCAGCAGCTTAGTTCCAGGGTGGGAGACCCAGTACTTC

J gene: TRBJ2-7
clone size: NA
D gene: NA
V gene: TRBV20-1
CDR3 protein: CSADSHGEQYF
CDR3 DNA: TGCAGTGCCGACTCCCACGGGGAGCAGTACTTC

J gene: TRBJ2-5
clone size: NA
D gene: NA
V gene: TRBV29-1
CDR3 protein: CSVGGGGETQYF
CDR3 DNA: TGCAGCGTTGGTGGGGGCGGGGAGACCCAGTACTTC

J gene: TRBJ1-3
clone size: NA
D gene: NA
V gene: TRBV4-2
CDR3 protein: CASSKTGSSGNTIYF
CDR3 DNA: TGTGCCAGCAGCAAAACAGGGAGCTCTGGAAACACCATATATTTT

J gene: TRBJ2-7
clone size: NA
D gene: NA
V gene: TRBV9
CDR3 protein: CASSVGMTRVPYEQYF
CDR3 DNA: TGTGCCAGCAGCGTAGGCATGACCCGGGTCCCCTACGAGCAGTACTTC